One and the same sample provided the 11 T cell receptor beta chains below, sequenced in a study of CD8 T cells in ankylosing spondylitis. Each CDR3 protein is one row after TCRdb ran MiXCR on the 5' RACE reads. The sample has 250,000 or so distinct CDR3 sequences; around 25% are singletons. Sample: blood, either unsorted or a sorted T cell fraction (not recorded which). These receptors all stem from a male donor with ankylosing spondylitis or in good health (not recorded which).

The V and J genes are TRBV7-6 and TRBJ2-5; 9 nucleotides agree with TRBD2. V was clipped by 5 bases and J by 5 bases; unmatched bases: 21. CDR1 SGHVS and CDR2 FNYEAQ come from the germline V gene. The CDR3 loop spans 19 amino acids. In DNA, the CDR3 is TGTGCCAGCAGCCTACCCCCGGGGGTTAGCGGGGGAATCGGCGAGACCCAGTACTTC. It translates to CASSLPPGVSGGIGETQYF.

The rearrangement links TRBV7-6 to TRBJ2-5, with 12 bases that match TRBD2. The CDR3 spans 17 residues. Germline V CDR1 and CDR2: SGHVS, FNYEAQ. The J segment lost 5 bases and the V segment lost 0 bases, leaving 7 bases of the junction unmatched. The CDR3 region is CASSLAPTSGGGETQYF. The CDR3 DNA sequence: TGTGCCAGCAGCTTAGCGCCGACTAGCGGGGGAGGGGAGACCCAGTACTTC.

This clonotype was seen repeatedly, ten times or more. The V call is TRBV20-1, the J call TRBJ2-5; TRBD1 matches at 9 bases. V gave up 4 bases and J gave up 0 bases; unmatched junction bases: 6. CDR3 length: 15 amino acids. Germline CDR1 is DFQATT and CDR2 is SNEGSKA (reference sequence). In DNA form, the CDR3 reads TGCAGTGCTATAGACAGGGGGATGTACCAAGAGACCCAGTACTTC. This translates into CSAIDRGMYQETQYF.

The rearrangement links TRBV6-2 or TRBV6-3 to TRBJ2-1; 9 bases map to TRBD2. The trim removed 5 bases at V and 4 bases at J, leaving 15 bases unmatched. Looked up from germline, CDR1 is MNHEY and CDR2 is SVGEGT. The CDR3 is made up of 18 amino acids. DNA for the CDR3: TGTGCCAGCAGTCGTACAGCGCAGGCGGGGGGGGGATACAATGAGCAGTTCTTC. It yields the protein CASSRTAQAGGGYNEQFF.

CDR3 amino acids: CASNTLGRENTEAFF. CDR3 bases: TGTGCCAGCAACACCCTGGGACGGGAGAACACTGAAGCTTTCTTT. The V gene is TRBV12-3 or TRBV12-4, the J gene TRBJ1-1; perhaps TRBD1 as D (5 bases). This CDR3 spans 15 amino acids. V was pared by 7 bases and J by 1 base, with 16 bases between.

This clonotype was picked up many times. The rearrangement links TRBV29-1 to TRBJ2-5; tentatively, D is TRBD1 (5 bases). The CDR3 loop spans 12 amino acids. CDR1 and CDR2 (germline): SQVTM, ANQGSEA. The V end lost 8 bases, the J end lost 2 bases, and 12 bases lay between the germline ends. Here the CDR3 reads CSSHAGQETQYF. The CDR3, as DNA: TGCAGCTCCCACGCAGGGCAAGAGACCCAGTACTTC.

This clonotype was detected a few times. In DNA, the CDR3 is TGCAGTGCTAGGGGGGGTAGTCATGAGCAGTTCTTC. This translates into CSARGGSHEQFF. This chain connects TRBV20-1 to TRBJ2-1; tentatively, D is TRBD2 (6 bases). Trimming removed 3 bases from V and 8 bases from J, with 11 bases in between. This CDR3 is built from 12 residues. Germline V CDR1 and CDR2: DFQATT, SNEGSKA (reference sequence).

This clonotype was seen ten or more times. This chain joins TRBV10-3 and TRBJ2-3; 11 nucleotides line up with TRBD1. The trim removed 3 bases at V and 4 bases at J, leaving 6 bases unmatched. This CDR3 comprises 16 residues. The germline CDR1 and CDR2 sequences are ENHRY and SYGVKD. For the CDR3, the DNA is TGTGCCATCAGTGACCCAGGACAGGGGGCTGCAGATACGCAGTATTTT. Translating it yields CAISDPGQGAADTQYF.

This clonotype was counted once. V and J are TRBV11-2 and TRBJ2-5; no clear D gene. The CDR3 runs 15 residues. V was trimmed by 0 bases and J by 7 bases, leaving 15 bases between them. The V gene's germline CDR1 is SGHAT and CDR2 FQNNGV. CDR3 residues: CASSLDHLIWRTQYF. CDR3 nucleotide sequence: TGTGCCAGCAGCTTAGATCACCTCATTTGGAGGACCCAGTACTTC.

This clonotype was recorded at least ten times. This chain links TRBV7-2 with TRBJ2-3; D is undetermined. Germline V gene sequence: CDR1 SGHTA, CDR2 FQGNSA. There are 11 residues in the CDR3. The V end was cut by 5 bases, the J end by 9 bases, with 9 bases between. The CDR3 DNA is TGTGCCAGCAGCCCGATGAACACGCAGTATTTT. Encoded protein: CASSPMNTQYF.

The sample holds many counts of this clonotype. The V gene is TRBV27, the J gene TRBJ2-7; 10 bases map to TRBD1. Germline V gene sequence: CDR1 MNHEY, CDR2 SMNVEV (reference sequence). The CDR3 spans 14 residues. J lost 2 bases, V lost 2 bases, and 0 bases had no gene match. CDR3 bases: TGTGCCAGCAGTTTAGGGACAGGGGCCTACGAGCAGTACTTC. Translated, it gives CASSLGTGAYEQYF.